One sample yielded the 11 T cell receptor beta chains listed below, sequenced in a study of T cells in Graves' hyperthyroidism and ophthalmopathy. RNA transcripts yielded amplified TCR beta CDR3 regions. With the HTBI primer set, the TCR CDR3 went through a first round of RT-PCR. MiXCR was run by TCRdb on the multiplex PCR reads, yielding one entry per CDR3 protein. The sample records about 400,000 distinct CDR3 sequences, 15% being singletons. Sequencing was carried out using blood. These receptors were obtained from a woman younger than 45 with Graves' hyperthyroidism.

V usage is TRBV19 and J usage is TRBJ2-3; the match to TRBD1 covers 9 bases. Looked up from germline, CDR1 is LNHDA and CDR2 is SQIVND (reference sequence). Germline trimming cut 3 bases from V and 4 bases from J; bases unmatched to any gene: 2. The length of the CDR3 is 14 residues. CDR3: CASSMGQGPDTQYF. The CDR3 region has the DNA TGTGCCAGTAGTATGGGACAGGGCCCAGATACGCAGTATTTT.

A remark on this clonotype: One end of the junction does not line up with germline, which may come from a read error. This chain joins TRBV28 and TRBJ2-5; TRBD2 might be the D (6 bases). Germline V lookup: CDR1 MDHEN, CDR2 SYDVKM. The CDR3 contains 15 residues. This CDR3 reads CASSQSRLVRETQYF. The CDR3 DNA sequence: TGCGCCAGCAGCCAGAGTCGACTAGTGAGGGAGACCCAGTACTTC.

This clonotype appeared many times. V usage is TRBV7-3 and J usage is TRBJ2-7; 14 bases align to TRBD2. This CDR3 comprises 16 residues. The germline CDR1 and CDR2 sequences are SGHTA and FQGTGA. V shed 5 bases, J shed 4 bases, and the junction held 7 bases outside the gene matches. The CDR3 nucleotides read TGTGCCAGCAGCCCTGGGACTAGCGGGAGCGTATACGAGCAGTACTTC. This translates into CASSPGTSGSVYEQYF.

V gene TRBV7-6 combines with J gene TRBJ2-7; no clear D gene. Germline loops: CDR1 SGHVS, CDR2 FNYEAQ. This CDR3 has 14 amino acids. V was pared by 4 bases and J by 2 bases, with 12 bases between. The CDR3 region has the DNA TGTGCCAGCAGCTCAGTAAGGGATACCTACGAGCAGTACTTC. This gives the protein CASSSVRDTYEQYF.

This clonotype was seen repeatedly, ten times or more. V usage is TRBV27 and J usage is TRBJ2-7; TRBD1 might be the D (5 bases). The length of the CDR3 is 15 residues. Germline V lookup: CDR1 MNHEY, CDR2 SMNVEV (reference sequence). Trimming shortened V by 3 bases and J by 6 bases, and 18 bases separated the two germline ends. Here the CDR3 DNA reads TGTGCCAGCAGTTTGCTAGGGGCCTCAGCACCCGAGCAGTACTTC. Translating gives CASSLLGASAPEQYF.

The J gene is TRBJ1-6, the V gene TRBV30; 8 positions match TRBD1. CDR3 length equals 12 residues. V lost 4 bases, J lost 12 bases, and 5 bases stayed unmatched. CDR1 GTSNPN and CDR2 SVGIG come from the germline V gene (reference sequence). In DNA form, the CDR3 reads TGTGCCTGGAACCTACAGGGGGGACCCCTCCACTTT. Its translation is CAWNLQGGPLHF.

This clonotype was counted ten times or more. The chain links TRBV5-1 to TRBJ1-1; D is perhaps TRBD1 (6 bases). This CDR3 region has 13 residues. The V gene lost 1 base and the J gene lost 5 bases, with 9 bases spanning the gap. Germline V gene sequence: CDR1 SGHRS, CDR2 YFSETQ. The CDR3 nucleotides are TGCGCCAGCAGCTTGTCCAGGGGAACTGAAGCTTTCTTT. Protein product: CASSLSRGTEAFF.

For this clonotype: Because it lacks the conserved phenylalanine or tryptophan at the end, this CDR3 is likely a read error. The chain links TRBV19 to TRBJ2-2; no firm D call. Trimming cost V 3 bases and J 7 bases, with 9 bases left between them. This CDR3 is built from 13 residues. Per germline, CDR1 LNHDA and CDR2 SQIVND (reference sequence). The DNA for the CDR3 is TGTGCCAGTAGTATTCTAGGGATCGGGGAGCTGTTTCTT. Protein product: CASSILGIGELFL.

V gene TRBV6-5 combines with J gene TRBJ2-3, with 16 bases that match TRBD2. V lost 3 bases, J lost 1 base, and 7 bases stayed unmatched. CDR1 is MNHEY, CDR2 SVGAGI, per germline. This CDR3 is built from 19 residues. The CDR3 DNA sequence: TGTGCCAGCAGTTATGTGGGGACTAGCGGGAGGGATGGCACAGATACGCAGTATTTT. It is translated as CASSYVGTSGRDGTDTQYF.

This clonotype was detected a few times. The gene calls are TRBV20-1 and TRBJ2-5; 10 nucleotides agree with TRBD1. The V gene's germline CDR1 is DFQATT and CDR2 SNEGSKA (reference sequence). The ends lost 7 bases at V and 4 bases at J; junction bases unmatched: 9. This CDR3 region has 14 residues. The CDR3 DNA is TGCAGTGGGGAGGGACAGGGGTGGTTAGAGACCCAGTACTTC. Protein: CSGEGQGWLETQYF.

This clonotype was recorded at least ten times. V gene TRBV7-9 combines with J gene TRBJ2-7, with 9 bases identical to TRBD2. The CDR3 is 18 amino acids. From germline, CDR1 is SEHNR and CDR2 FQNEAQ (reference sequence). Trimming removed 1 base from V and 4 bases from J; junction bases left unmatched: 14. CDR3 region: CASSLGASGNALGYEQYF. The CDR3 DNA follows: TGTGCCAGCAGCTTAGGAGCTAGCGGGAATGCCTTGGGTTACGAGCAGTACTTC.